Listed below are T cell receptor beta chains from one sample, sequenced in a study of T cell repertoires in cytomegalovirus infection. Their specific antigens are unknown. Each CDR3 protein is one row after TCRdb ran MiXCR on the reads. This table has around 710,000 distinct CDR3 sequences, almost 30% appearing once. The sequenced sample was cultured CD8+ T cells from PBMCs, obtained from culture after CMV antigen stimulation. The origin of the receptors is a human donor in good health (CMV status not recorded). Some clones in this sample may be carry-over from other donors' samples. Both conserved end residues are part of each CDR3. The D gene is left open where the match is weak. Part of the rows lack a size; the others show once, few, many or a class for expanded clones.

j_call d_call v_call cdr3_length clone_size cdr3_aa cdr3_nt
TRBJ2-3 TRBD2 TRBV12-3/TRBV12-4 18 - CASSFPPPGGGYTDTQYF TGTGCCAGCAGTTTTCCCCCCCCGGGCGGGGGATACACAGATACGCAGTATTTT
TRBJ2-7 TRBD1 TRBV4-1 15 - CASSHASGTGDEQYF TGCGCCAGCAGCCATGCATCCGGGACAGGGGACGAGCAGTACTTC
TRBJ1-3 - TRBV28 13 - CASSPHNVNTIYF TGTGCCAGCAGTCCACACAACGTAAACACCATATATTTT
TRBJ1-2 TRBD1 TRBV18 14 - CASSPPEGGGGYTF TGTGCCAGCTCACCACCCGAAGGGGGCGGGGGCTACACCTTC
TRBJ1-1 - TRBV5-6 15 - CASSLGYRENTEAFF TGTGCCAGCAGCTTGGGATACAGGGAGAACACTGAAGCTTTCTTT
TRBJ1-2 - TRBV6-2/TRBV6-3 11 - CASSYSNFATF TGTGCCAGCAGTTACTCGAATTTTGCCACCTTC
TRBJ2-7 - TRBV6-5 14 few CASSFQGSLGVQYF TGTGCCAGCAGTTTCCAGGGGTCTCTCGGCGTGCAGTACTTC
TRBJ2-5 TRBD2 TRBV7-2 18 many CASSLVKGRGGRQETQYF TGTGCCAGCAGCTTAGTTAAAGGGCGGGGGGGACGGCAAGAGACCCAGTACTTC
TRBJ1-2 - TRBV27 13 once CASSSLGDYGYTF TGTGCCAGCAGTTCCCTGGGTGACTATGGCTACACCTTC
TRBJ2-6 - TRBV3-1 19 - CASSQDLEGALSGANVLTF TGTGCCAGCAGCCAAGATTTGGAGGGGGCCCTCTCTGGGGCCAACGTCCTGACTTTC
TRBJ2-1 - TRBV2 15 - CASSEGSSAYNEQFF TGTGCCAGCAGTGAAGGTAGTAGCGCCTACAATGAGCAGTTCTTC
TRBJ1-1 TRBD1 TRBV19 13 few CASSPRDRVEAFF TGTGCCAGTAGTCCCCGCGACAGGGTTGAAGCTTTCTTT
TRBJ2-3 TRBD2 TRBV7-3 16 - CASSLTGLAGADTQYF TGTGCCAGCAGCTTAACAGGGCTAGCGGGTGCAGATACGCAGTATTTT
TRBJ2-7 TRBD1 TRBV12-3/TRBV12-4 14 - CASSIRGQVYEQYF TGTGCCAGCAGTATCCGCGGACAGGTCTACGAGCAGTACTTC
TRBJ1-2 TRBD1 TRBV3-1 13 - CASSSRTGGGYTF TGTGCCAGCAGCTCACGAACAGGGGGTGGCTACACCTTC
TRBJ2-7 TRBD2 TRBV4-1 13 few CASSQAGGVEQYF TGCGCCAGCAGCCAAGCGGGAGGGGTCGAGCAGTACTTC
TRBJ1-3 - TRBV7-2 17 - CASSLYGLDRSGNTIYF TGTGCCAGCAGCTTATACGGCTTGGATAGGTCTGGAAACACCATATATTTT